The 10 T cell receptor beta chains below were found in one sample sequenced in a study of OX40 agonist ivuxolimab in advanced cancers. Profiling relied on immunoSEQ multiplex PCR, and the TCRdb table lists in-frame clones only, not all of them. The profile covers 60,000 to 80,000 clones, with 80% to 85% appearing a single time and more than 4% taken by the ten largest. The source material was CD4+ or CD8+ T cells sorted from blood, sampled in a trial of the OX40 agonist ivuxolimab. The receptor source for this set is an adult with an advanced solid tumor such as melanoma, head and neck, liver or kidney cancer.

The V call is TRBV7-9, the J call TRBJ1-6; D uncertain. V was clipped by 5 bases and J by 0 bases, with 5 bases between them. CDR1 is SEHNR and CDR2 is FQNEAQ in the germline V gene (reference sequence). The CDR3 is 14 amino acids. CDR3 sequence reads: CASSRSSYNSPLHF. DNA of the CDR3: TGTGCCAGCAGCAGAAGCTCCTATAATTCACCCCTCCACTTT.

The chain carries TRBV7-9 and TRBJ2-1; 11 positions agree with TRBD2. The germline V gene encodes CDR1 SEHNR and CDR2 FQNEAQ (reference sequence). The CDR3 runs 13 residues. Unmatched junction bases numbered 1, after V lost 2 bases and J lost 10 bases. CDR3 DNA: TGTGCCAGCAGCTTAAGACTAGCGGGGGAGCAGTTCTTC. This gives the protein CASSLRLAGEQFF.

The chain links TRBV4-3 to TRBJ2-7; tentatively, D is TRBD1 (6 bases). The length of the CDR3 is 14 residues. Germline CDR1 reads LGHNA; CDR2 reads YSLEER. Trimming removed 4 bases from V and 2 bases from J, with 12 bases in between. The CDR3 DNA reads as TGCGCCAGCAGCCGAACCGGGACAACCTACGAGCAGTACTTC. Its translation is CASSRTGTTYEQYF.

The chain employs TRBV6-5 and TRBJ2-7; 13 positions match TRBD2. With 7 bases clipped from V and 0 bases from J, the junction kept 3 bases outside the gene matches. Germline lookup yields CDR1 MNHEY and CDR2 SVGAGI. The CDR3 runs to 15 residues. The CDR3 loop reads CASKLAGGGSYEQYF. The CDR3 DNA follows: TGTGCCAGCAAACTAGCGGGAGGGGGCTCCTACGAGCAGTACTTC.

V gene TRBV6-1 combines with J gene TRBJ1-1; D uncertain. Germline V gives CDR1 MNHNS, CDR2 SASEGT. The CDR3 extends over 16 amino acids. V was shortened by 1 base and J by 0 bases, with 12 bases between the two germline ends. The CDR3 nucleotides read TGTGCCAGCAGTGAAGGTCTAGAGGGCGTGAACACTGAAGCTTTCTTT. Protein: CASSEGLEGVNTEAFF.

This clone was observed a few times. This chain uses TRBV5-1 with TRBJ1-5; TRBD1 agrees at 8 bases. The CDR3 has 14 amino acids. Losses at the gene ends were 4 bases for V and 5 bases for J; bases not matched to a gene: 5. The germline gives CDR1 SGHRS, CDR2 YFSETQ. As DNA, the CDR3 is TGCGCCAGCAGCAACGGACAGGGCGATCAGCCCCAGCATTTT. Protein product: CASSNGQGDQPQHF.

V and J are TRBV19 and TRBJ2-1; 11 bases match TRBD2. The CDR3 has 16 residues. From germline, CDR1 is LNHDA and CDR2 SQIVND (reference sequence). V shed 5 bases and J 1 base; nucleotides not matched to a gene: 4. This chain's CDR3 is CASSSRTSGSYNEQFF. CDR3 nucleotide sequence: TGTGCCAGTAGTTCCAGGACTAGCGGGTCCTACAATGAGCAGTTCTTC.

The chain employs TRBV6-4 and TRBJ2-1; 8 bases are shared with TRBD1. CDR3 size: 12 residues. Per germline, CDR1 MRHNA and CDR2 SNTAGT. The J segment lost 8 bases and the V segment lost 6 bases, leaving 3 bases of the junction unmatched. The CDR3 protein is CASSAGGDEQFF. Here the CDR3 DNA reads TGTGCCAGCAGCGCAGGGGGCGATGAGCAGTTCTTC.

The chain couples TRBV5-1 to TRBJ1-3; D uncertain. V lost 3 bases and J 2 bases, leaving 9 bases between the germline ends. Germline CDR1 SGHRS, CDR2 YFSETQ. The CDR3 contains 14 residues. This chain's CDR3 is CASSWTDPGNTIYF. The CDR3 DNA reads TGCGCCAGCAGCTGGACGGATCCTGGAAACACCATATATTTT.

This chain links TRBV7-6 with TRBJ1-6; 8 bases match TRBD1. The CDR3 covers 15 residues. Germline values: CDR1 SGHVS, CDR2 FNYEAQ. The trim removed 5 bases at V and 7 bases at J, leaving 7 bases unmatched. CDR3 protein: CASSPRTGPNSPLHF. CDR3 nucleotides: TGTGCCAGCAGCCCACGGACAGGGCCAAATTCACCCCTCCACTTT.